The 32 T cell receptor beta chains reported below all come from one sample, sequenced in a study of T cells in Graves' hyperthyroidism and ophthalmopathy. It was RNA transcripts that yielded the amplified TCR beta CDR3 regions. A set of HTBI primers served as the primers for a first-round RT-PCR of the TCR CDR3. TCRdb re-derived calls from the multiplex PCR reads in MiXCR, one entry per CDR3 protein. The sample lists 300,000 to 400,000 distinct CDR3 sequences; roughly 23% were seen once. The sequenced material came from blood. Every receptor here comes from a woman aged 50 to 65 with Graves' hyperthyroidism.

The table lists this clonotype with a few counts. The DNA of the CDR3 is TGCGCCAGCAGCTTGGGAGGAGTAGTTAACAATGAGCAGTTCTTC. The encoded protein is CASSLGGVVNNEQFF. The gene calls are TRBV5-1 and TRBJ2-1; D remains ambiguous. Germline V gene lookup returns CDR1 SGHRS and CDR2 YFSETQ. Trimming removed 0 bases at V and 5 bases at J, with 12 bases between. This CDR3 is built from 15 residues.

As to this clonotype: Being one base from a much bigger clone, this may be a read error. The V gene is TRBV9, the J gene TRBJ1-1; perhaps TRBD1 as D (6 bases). Germline CDR1 reads SGDLS; CDR2 reads YYNGEE. This CDR3 region has 15 residues. CDR3 protein: CASRVGQGRGTEAFF. CDR3 bases: TGTGCCAGCAGAGTAGGCCAGGGGCGGGGGACTGAAGCTTTCTTT.

The V and J genes are TRBV19 and TRBJ1-2; TRBD1 might be the D (5 bases). CDR3 size: 12 residues. V gave up 5 bases and J gave up 6 bases, with 10 bases separating them. Per the germline V gene, CDR1 is LNHDA and CDR2 is SQIVND (reference sequence). CDR3 nucleotide sequence: TGTGCCAGTAGTCCGGGGACCCATGGCTACACCTTC. It translates to CASSPGTHGYTF.

About this clonotype itself: The junction and the germline gene differ at one end; a read error may be behind it. The genes are TRBV2 and TRBJ1-1, with 9 bases identical to TRBD1. This CDR3 has 19 residues. Per germline, CDR1 SNHLY and CDR2 FYNNEI. CDR3 amino acids: CASSVTEDRGNPLKTEAFF. As DNA, the CDR3 is TGTGCCAGCAGTGTCACAGAGGACAGGGGAAATCCTTTGAAGACTGAAGCTTTCTTT.

This chain connects TRBV18 to TRBJ1-2; 10 bases map to TRBD1. Germline V gives CDR1 KGHSH, CDR2 LQKENI. This CDR3 region has 16 residues. Germline trimming cut 3 bases from V and 4 bases from J; bases unmatched to any gene: 8. The CDR3 region is CASSPGQGTLSYGYTF. In nucleotides, the CDR3 is TGTGCCAGCTCACCGGGACAGGGGACGCTTAGCTATGGCTACACCTTC.

This clonotype was found a few times. The rearrangement joins TRBV9 to TRBJ2-1, with D tentatively TRBD1 (5 bases). Germline-derived CDR1 and CDR2 are SGDLS and YYNGEE. The CDR3 contains 13 residues. Trimming shortened V by 0 bases and J by 5 bases, and 6 bases separated the two germline ends. The CDR3 region has the DNA TGTGCCAGCAGCGTAGCAGGGAACAATGAGCAGTTCTTC. Amino acids: CASSVAGNNEQFF.

Comment on this clonotype: Mismatch with germline at one junction end may stem from a read error. The rearrangement links TRBV7-7 to TRBJ2-1, with TRBD1 matching over 7 bases. The CDR3 totals 15 residues. In germline, CDR1 is SSHAT, CDR2 FNYEAQ (reference sequence). The CDR3: CASSATRDSWNEQFF. The DNA of the CDR3 is TGTGCTAGCAGCGCAACTCGGGACAGTTGGAATGAGCAGTTCTTC.

This clonotype came up a few times. The chain carries TRBV7-2 and TRBJ1-2, with TRBD1 matching over 7 bases. CDR1 and CDR2 from the germline V gene are SGHTA and FQGNSA. V trimming: 5 bases; J trimming: 3 bases; junction bases outside the gene matches: 9. This CDR3 is built from 15 residues. As DNA, the CDR3 is TGTGCCAGCAGCGCGAACAGGGGCGTGGACTATGGCTACACCTTC. Translated: CASSANRGVDYGYTF.

This clonotype turned up a few times. The conserved phenylalanine or tryptophan normally closing the CDR3 is absent here, so this likely arose from a read error. The chain couples TRBV10-3 to TRBJ1-2, with TRBD1 matching over 10 bases. The junction had 8 bases not matched to a gene; V was cut back by 10 bases and J by 6 bases. The CDR3 length is 13 residues. Germline V CDR1 and CDR2: ENHRY, SYGVKD. DNA of the CDR3: TGTGCCAACCCATTAGGGACAGGGGATGGCTACACCCTC. Protein product: CANPLGTGDGYTL.

The chain combines TRBV19 with TRBJ1-1; D gene unclear. The CDR3 consists of 15 residues. CDR1 and CDR2 from the germline V gene are LNHDA and SQIVND (reference sequence). Trimming pared 6 bases from V and 0 bases from J, leaving 14 bases between. CDR3 loop: CASSYDQYMNTEAFF. The DNA for the CDR3 is TGTGCCAGTAGCTATGACCAATACATGAACACTGAAGCTTTCTTT.

With regard to this clonotype: No conserved phenylalanine or tryptophan ends this CDR3, so it is likely a read error. The V gene is TRBV30, the J gene TRBJ2-3; the D is unclear. Trimming shortened V by 3 bases and J by 2 bases, and 3 bases separated the two germline ends. Germline CDR1 reads GTSNPN; CDR2 reads SVGIG (reference sequence). This CDR3 contains 11 residues. CDR3 nucleotide sequence: TGTGCCTGGAGCATCACAGATACGCAGTATTCT. Translated, it gives CAWSITDTQYS.

In regard to this clonotype: This sequence may be a read error, since a much larger clone differs from it by one base. The chain links TRBV14 to TRBJ1-2, with D unresolved. CDR1 and CDR2 (germline): SGHDN, FVKESK. The CDR3 contains 12 residues. The CDR3 loop is CASSPAHYGHTF. The CDR3 nucleotides are TGTGCCAGCAGCCCGGCCCACTATGGCCACACCTTC.

The chain couples TRBV12-3 or TRBV12-4 to TRBJ1-5; unclear D gene. V was clipped by 5 bases and J by 6 bases, with 14 bases between them. The CDR3 extends over 14 amino acids. Here the CDR3 reads CASSTHSPRQPQHF. CDR3 coding DNA: TGTGCCAGCAGTACACACAGTCCCCGTCAGCCCCAGCATTTT.

This clonotype has ten or more counts. The chain uses TRBV6-1 and TRBJ1-2; tentatively, D is TRBD1 (6 bases). V lost 7 bases and J lost 6, with 12 bases in between. The length of the CDR3 is 12 residues. Germline-derived CDR1 and CDR2 are MNHNS and SASEGT. CDR3 DNA: TGTGCCAGCAATGATGGACAGAATGGCTACACCTTC. Amino acids: CASNDGQNGYTF.

The V call is TRBV7-6, the J call TRBJ2-5; D not certain. With 3 bases removed from V and 7 bases from J, the gap between germline ends came to 12 bases. The CDR3 runs to 13 residues. Germline CDR1 SGHVS, CDR2 FNYEAQ. The CDR3 reads CASSLQAMGTQYF. The CDR3 DNA is TGTGCCAGCAGCTTGCAGGCCATGGGGACCCAGTACTTC. Filled out from reference TRBV7-6 and TRBJ2-5, the complete variable domain reads GAGVSQSPRYKVTKRGQDVALRCDPISGHVSLYWYRQALGQGPEFLTYFNYEAQQDKSGLPNDRFSAERPEGSISTLTIQRTEQRDSAMYRCASSLQAMGTQYFGPGTRLLVL.

This clonotype has only a few counts. This chain links TRBV12-3 or TRBV12-4 with TRBJ1-2; D gene ambiguous. V gave up 1 base and J gave up 6 bases, with 6 bases separating them. This CDR3 comprises 12 residues. The CDR3 DNA is TGTGCCAGCAGTTTAGTAGGGCATGGCTACACCTTC. It specifies CASSLVGHGYTF.

This clonotype was counted a few times. V usage is TRBV6-1 and J usage is TRBJ1-1; no clear D gene. This CDR3 spans 13 amino acids. CDR1 MNHNS and CDR2 SASEGT come from the germline V gene. The germline V and J ends were trimmed by 6 bases and 3 bases, with 11 bases remaining between them. The CDR3 here is CASSRQWDTEAFF. CDR3 in DNA: TGTGCCAGCAGCAGACAATGGGACACTGAAGCTTTCTTT.

This clonotype was found a few times. The chain uses TRBV19 and TRBJ1-5, with TRBD1 matching 8 bases. CDR1 and CDR2 (germline): LNHDA, SQIVND (reference sequence). V lost 7 bases to trimming and J lost 4 bases; unmatched junction nucleotides: 9. This CDR3 spans 15 amino acids. CDR3 coding DNA: TGTGCCAGTACCTTAGGACAGGGTACGAATCAGCCCCAGCATTTT. Translated, it gives CASTLGQGTNQPQHF.

V gene TRBV6-4 combines with J gene TRBJ2-5; the match to TRBD1 covers 12 bases. CDR1 and CDR2 from the germline V gene are MRHNA and SNTAGT. The CDR3 has 16 amino acids. V trimming: 3 bases; J trimming: 5 bases; junction bases outside the gene matches: 7. In nucleotides, the CDR3 is TGTGCCAGCAGTGAGGGTACGGGACAGGGGGCTGAGACCCAGTACTTC. Translation: CASSEGTGQGAETQYF.

This clonotype was seen many times. This rearrangement joins TRBV2 to TRBJ2-5; unclear D gene. The V gene's germline CDR1 is SNHLY and CDR2 FYNNEI. The CDR3 spans 11 residues. V lost 7 bases and J 4 bases, leaving 7 bases between the germline ends. The CDR3 region has the DNA TGTGCCAGCACTGGTCGAGAGACCCAGTACTTC. This codes for CASTGRETQYF.

Many counts were recorded for this clonotype. This chain joins TRBV30 and TRBJ1-1; D is uncertain. V shed 5 bases and J shed 1 base, with 5 bases lying between them. The CDR3 is made up of 11 amino acids. Germline loops: CDR1 GTSNPN, CDR2 SVGIG (reference sequence). Here the CDR3 DNA reads TGTGCCTGGGGTGAGAACACTGAAGCTTTCTTT. Its protein is CAWGENTEAFF. The variable domain in full, completed from reference TRBV30 and TRBJ1-1, reads SQTIHQWPATLVQPVGSPLSLECTVEGTSNPNLYWYRQAAGRGLQLLFYSVGIGQISSEVPQNLSASRPQDRQFILSSKKLLLSDSGFYLCAWGENTEAFFGQGTRLTVV.

The sample holds many counts of this clonotype. V and J are TRBV24-1 and TRBJ2-1; 11 bases line up with TRBD2. J gave up 6 bases and V 2 bases, and 8 bases lay outside the gene matches. The CDR3 loop spans 17 amino acids. Per the germline V gene, CDR1 is KGHDR and CDR2 is SFDVKD. As DNA, the CDR3 is TGTGCCACCAGTGATTCAATAGCGGGGGGGCGTGGCAATGAGCAGTTCTTC. It translates to CATSDSIAGGRGNEQFF.

This clonotype was seen a handful of times. Germline is not matched at one junction end, which may reflect a read error. The V gene is TRBV5-1, the J gene TRBJ1-4; 9 positions match TRBD1. The CDR3 is 14 amino acids. The V gene's germline CDR1 is SGHRS and CDR2 YFSETQ. The CDR3 protein is CANSLGQGHEKLFF. The CDR3 DNA follows: TGCGCCAACAGCTTGGGACAGGGACATGAAAAACTGTTTTTT.

This clonotype was counted ten times or more. This chain joins TRBV5-1 and TRBJ1-6, with a possible D match to TRBD1 (5 bases). This CDR3 is 12 amino acids long. Germline lookup yields CDR1 SGHRS and CDR2 YFSETQ. Trimming stripped 5 bases from V and 7 bases from J, with 7 bases between. CDR3 loop: CASSTGNSPLHF. CDR3 nucleotide sequence: TGCGCCAGCAGTACAGGCAATTCACCCCTCCACTTT.

This clonotype was found a few times. The rearrangement links TRBV18 to TRBJ1-6; 9 bases map to TRBD1. The CDR3 sequence is 17 residues long. The V gene's germline CDR1 is KGHSH and CDR2 LQKENI. V lost 0 bases to trimming and J lost 9 bases; unmatched junction nucleotides: 9. The CDR3 sequence: CASSPPNKQGASSPLHF. CDR3 nucleotides: TGTGCCAGCTCACCACCGAACAAACAGGGGGCGAGTTCACCCCTCCACTTT.

This chain joins TRBV7-9 and TRBJ2-3; D remains ambiguous. Germline values: CDR1 SEHNR, CDR2 FQNEAQ (reference sequence). Trimming took 5 bases from V and 5 from J, leaving 17 bases between them. This CDR3 has 15 amino acids. In nucleotides, the CDR3 is TGTGCCAGCAGCCTCCTGACCACCGGTGGAGATACGCAGTATTTT. As protein: CASSLLTTGGDTQYF.

This clonotype was seen a handful of times. V gene TRBV12-3 or TRBV12-4 combines with J gene TRBJ1-1; 7 bases agree with TRBD1. The trim removed 4 bases at V and 0 bases at J, leaving 8 bases unmatched. This CDR3 region has 16 residues. The CDR3 sequence: CASSSTGTAMNTEAFF. CDR3 DNA: TGTGCCAGCAGTTCAACCGGGACAGCTATGAACACTGAAGCTTTCTTT.

There are many counts of this clonotype. This chain joins TRBV6-1 and TRBJ2-3; 8 bases align to TRBD2. V shed 7 bases, J shed 1 base, and the junction held 10 bases outside the gene matches. Germline V gives CDR1 MNHNS, CDR2 SASEGT. This CDR3 is 16 amino acids long. CDR3 region: CASTMTGGIGTDTQYF. CDR3 DNA sequence: TGTGCCAGCACTATGACGGGAGGGATTGGCACAGATACGCAGTATTTT.

The sample holds a few counts of this clonotype. The chain is built from TRBV20-1 and TRBJ1-5; no clear D gene. Trimming removed 6 bases at V and 0 bases at J, with 15 bases between. The CDR3 sequence is 15 residues long. Germline CDR1 reads DFQATT; CDR2 reads SNEGSKA (reference sequence). Written as DNA, the CDR3 is TGCAGTGCCCTTCTTACACAGTTTAGCAATCAGCCCCAGCATTTT. Its protein product is CSALLTQFSNQPQHF.

This clonotype has a count of ten or more. V usage is TRBV20-1 and J usage is TRBJ2-5; possibly TRBD2 for D (5 bases). The CDR3 is 12 amino acids. Germline lookup yields CDR1 DFQATT and CDR2 SNEGSKA (reference sequence). Between the trimmed V and J ends, which lost 6 bases and 5 bases, there was a span of 13 bases. The CDR3 sequence is CSAAGKPETQYF. The CDR3 DNA is TGCAGTGCCGCCGGGAAGCCTGAGACCCAGTACTTC.

This clonotype was counted between two and nine times. The chain has TRBV20-1 and TRBJ2-5; a possible D gene is TRBD2 (5 bases). The CDR3 totals 12 residues. The V gene's germline CDR1 is DFQATT and CDR2 SNEGSKA (reference sequence). CDR3 residues: CRDPTIQETQYF. The CDR3 region has the DNA TGCAGAGATCCGACTATCCAAGAGACCCAGTACTTC.

V usage is TRBV6-2 or TRBV6-3 and J usage is TRBJ1-4, with D unresolved. This CDR3 has 16 residues. Trimming took 2 bases from V and 1 from J, leaving 11 bases between them. CDR1 MNHEY and CDR2 SVGEGT come from the germline V gene. CDR3 coding DNA: TGTGCCAGCAGTTACGGTCAGATCCTAACTAATGAAAAACTGTTTTTT. Translating it yields CASSYGQILTNEKLFF.